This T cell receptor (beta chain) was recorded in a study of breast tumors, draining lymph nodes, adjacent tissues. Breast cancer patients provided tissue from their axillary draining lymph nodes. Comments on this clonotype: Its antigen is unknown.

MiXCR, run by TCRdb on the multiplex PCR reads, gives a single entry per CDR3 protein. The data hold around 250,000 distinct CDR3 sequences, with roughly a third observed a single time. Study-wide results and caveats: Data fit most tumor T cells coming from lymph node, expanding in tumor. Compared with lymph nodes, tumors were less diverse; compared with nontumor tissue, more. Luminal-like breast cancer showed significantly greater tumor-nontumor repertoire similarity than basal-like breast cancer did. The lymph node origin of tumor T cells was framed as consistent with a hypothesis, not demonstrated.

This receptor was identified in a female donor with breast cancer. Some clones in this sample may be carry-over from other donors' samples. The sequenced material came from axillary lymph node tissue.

CDR3 in amino acids: CASTPGQGTSYEQYF. The CDR3, as DNA: TGTGCCAGCACCCCCGGACAGGGAACCTCCTACGAGCAGTACTTC. This chain connects TRBV11-2 to TRBJ2-7, with 8 bases matching TRBD1. The germline V gene encodes CDR1 SGHAT and CDR2 FQNNGV. The CDR3 loop spans 15 amino acids. V trimming: 7 bases; J trimming: 0 bases; junction bases outside the gene matches: 8.